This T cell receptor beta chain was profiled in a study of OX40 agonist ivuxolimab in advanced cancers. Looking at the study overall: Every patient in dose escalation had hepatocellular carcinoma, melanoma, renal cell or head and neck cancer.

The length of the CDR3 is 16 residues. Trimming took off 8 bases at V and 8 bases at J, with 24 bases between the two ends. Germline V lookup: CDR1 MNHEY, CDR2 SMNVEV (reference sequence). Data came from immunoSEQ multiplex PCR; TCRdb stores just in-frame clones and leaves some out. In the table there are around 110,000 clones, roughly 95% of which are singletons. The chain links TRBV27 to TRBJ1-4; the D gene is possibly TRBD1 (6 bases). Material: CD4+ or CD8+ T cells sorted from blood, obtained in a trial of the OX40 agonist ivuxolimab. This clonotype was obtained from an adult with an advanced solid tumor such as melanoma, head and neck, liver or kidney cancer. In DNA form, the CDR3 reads TGTGCCAGCCGAGGGACACGAGACGGGCCCATGGAAAAACTGTTTTTT. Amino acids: CASRGTRDGPMEKLFF.